This T cell receptor beta chain was captured in a study of blood T cell repertoires in COVID-19. Study-wide context: Samples representing acute and convalescent COVID-19 were sourced from the United States, Italy and Spain. From T cells, B-cell-depleted T cells, or PBMCs came the material, which was cDNA or gDNA.

Original processing notes: Amplifying reference gene primers gave estimates of nucleated cell counts. Clones were read by immunoSEQ multiplex PCR, and TCRdb kept only the in-frame ones, dropping some. The V and J calls and clone size come from that table; D and trimming were worked out from the DNA. The sample includes about 260,000 clones, around 78% of them seen just once. From germline, CDR1 is SNHLY and CDR2 FYNNEI. This CDR3 comprises 13 residues. Trimming shortened V by 2 bases and J by 1 base, and 6 bases separated the two germline ends. This chain connects TRBV2 to TRBJ2-7, with no clear D. This clonotype was obtained from a man in his 60s who had recovered from COVID-19. Sequencing was performed on peripheral blood. The CDR3 sequence: CASSEQASYEQYF. CDR3 bases: TGTGCCAGCAGTGAACAGGCGTCCTACGAGCAGTACTTC.